A selection of T cell receptor beta chains follows, all from one sample in a study of technical replicates of blood from a few donors. The method was immunoSEQ multiplex PCR; TCRdb's version includes in-frame clones alone and lacks a portion of them. The top ten hold less than 0.3% of the sample, which has some 68,000 clones, roughly 95% seen once. Input material: T cells isolated from PBMCs. Receptors were obtained from a human donor in good health. Each CDR3 is given without its conserved first and last residue.

J gene: TRBJ2-5
V gene: TRBV4-1
CDR3 protein: ASRLAGQETQY

J gene: TRBJ1-5
V gene: TRBV6-4
CDR3 protein: ASSAGVPQH

J gene: TRBJ2-7
V gene: TRBV11-3
CDR3 protein: ASSLGKGAYEQY

J gene: TRBJ1-6
V gene: TRBV5-1
CDR3 protein: ASSLETENSPLH

J gene: TRBJ2-3
V gene: TRBV7-9
CDR3 protein: ASSLVSTTTDTQY

J gene: TRBJ2-2
V gene: TRBV11-2
CDR3 protein: ASSQTGVELF

J gene: TRBJ2-3
V gene: TRBV12-5
CDR3 protein: ASGEGQGTDTQY

J gene: TRBJ1-2
V gene: TRBV6-1
CDR3 protein: ASSPAYGINYGYT

J gene: TRBJ1-3
V gene: TRBV27
CDR3 protein: ASSLSTGSGNTIY

J gene: TRBJ1-1
V gene: TRBV27
CDR3 protein: ASRGGPEAF

J gene: TRBJ1-1
V gene: TRBV5-1
CDR3 protein: ASSLFGALTEAF

J gene: TRBJ2-7
V gene: TRBV28
CDR3 protein: ASSLRPGGD

J gene: TRBJ2-7
V gene: TRBV5-1
CDR3 protein: ASSLGISGGMNYEQY

J gene: TRBJ2-7
V gene: TRBV6-1
CDR3 protein: ASSGALSYEQY

J gene: TRBJ2-7
V gene: TRBV4-1
CDR3 protein: ASSREASDRGVYEQY

J gene: TRBJ2-3
V gene: TRBV11-2
CDR3 protein: ASSLVLADTQY

J gene: TRBJ1-1
V gene: TRBV7-9
CDR3 protein: ASSLDPGFMNTEAF

J gene: TRBJ1-1
V gene: TRBV14
CDR3 protein: ASSQDGGTEAF

J gene: TRBJ2-2
V gene: TRBV9
CDR3 protein: ASSVDAKPGGELF

J gene: TRBJ2-3
V gene: TRBV29-1
CDR3 protein: SGMTSGAITDTQY

J gene: TRBJ2-2
V gene: TRBV5-1
CDR3 protein: ASSLGRGVVTGELF

J gene: TRBJ2-1
V gene: TRBV27
CDR3 protein: ASSVGLAGGQNEQF

J gene: TRBJ2-2
V gene: TRBV5-1
CDR3 protein: ASSPLPGQGSTGELF

J gene: TRBJ2-1
V gene: TRBV28
CDR3 protein: ASSLSASVYNEQF

J gene: TRBJ1-3
V gene: TRBV9
CDR3 protein: ASSLQGSSGNTIY

J gene: TRBJ1-4
V gene: TRBV5-1
CDR3 protein: ASSFVSTNEKLF

J gene: TRBJ2-4
V gene: TRBV7-9
CDR3 protein: ASSFAPSGNIQY

J gene: TRBJ2-2
V gene: TRBV12-5
CDR3 protein: ASGDRGNTGELF

J gene: TRBJ1-6
V gene: TRBV16
CDR3 protein: ASSQSAGVDSPLH

J gene: TRBJ2-7
V gene: TRBV27
CDR3 protein: ASSLFPGQTYEQY

J gene: TRBJ1-2
V gene: TRBV7-9
CDR3 protein: ASSPDRRVFYGYT

J gene: TRBJ2-7
V gene: TRBV5-1
CDR3 protein: ASSSPTGPSYEQY

J gene: TRBJ1-2
V gene: TRBV25-1
CDR3 protein: ASSPGTGVGYT

J gene: TRBJ2-7
V gene: TRBV6-5
CDR3 protein: ASSYSTSYEQY

J gene: TRBJ2-7
V gene: TRBV4-1
CDR3 protein: ASSQEQYPGDGGQY

J gene: TRBJ1-2
V gene: TRBV11-2
CDR3 protein: ASSHPGQKNYGYT

J gene: TRBJ1-1
V gene: TRBV18
CDR3 protein: ASSPPVGRGTEAF

J gene: TRBJ1-5
V gene: TRBV2
CDR3 protein: ASTDSNQPQH

J gene: TRBJ2-7
V gene: TRBV6-5
CDR3 protein: ASSSGTDAYEQY

J gene: TRBJ2-1
V gene: TRBV29-1
CDR3 protein: SVAREGGNEQF

J gene: TRBJ2-1
V gene: TRBV10-3
CDR3 protein: AISESGEPYNEQF

J gene: TRBJ1-1
V gene: TRBV6-4
CDR3 protein: ASSDSPNTEAF

J gene: TRBJ2-2
V gene: TRBV5-4
CDR3 protein: ASTREGRTGELF

J gene: TRBJ2-5
V gene: TRBV6-4
CDR3 protein: ASSDLDRAQETQY

J gene: TRBJ2-1
V gene: TRBV25-1
CDR3 protein: ASSRDRGRNEQF

J gene: TRBJ2-1
V gene: TRBV30
CDR3 protein: AWGRLGAYNEQF

J gene: TRBJ2-7
V gene: TRBV6-6
CDR3 protein: ASSYINGRLFYEQY

J gene: TRBJ1-2
V gene: TRBV6-5
CDR3 protein: ASSQGDGYT

J gene: TRBJ1-4
V gene: TRBV5-1
CDR3 protein: ASSLPGGEKLF

J gene: TRBJ1-2
V gene: TRBV11-3
CDR3 protein: ASSIGTAGYT

J gene: TRBJ2-1
V gene: TRBV4-1
CDR3 protein: ASSQVASGRYRNEQF

J gene: TRBJ2-2
V gene: TRBV7-2
CDR3 protein: ASKTARGAGTGELF

J gene: TRBJ1-4
V gene: TRBV5-1
CDR3 protein: ASSYGTARRELF

J gene: TRBJ1-1
V gene: TRBV28
CDR3 protein: ASIPYTYTEAF

J gene: TRBJ2-7
V gene: TRBV6-1
CDR3 protein: ASSLLSGDEQY